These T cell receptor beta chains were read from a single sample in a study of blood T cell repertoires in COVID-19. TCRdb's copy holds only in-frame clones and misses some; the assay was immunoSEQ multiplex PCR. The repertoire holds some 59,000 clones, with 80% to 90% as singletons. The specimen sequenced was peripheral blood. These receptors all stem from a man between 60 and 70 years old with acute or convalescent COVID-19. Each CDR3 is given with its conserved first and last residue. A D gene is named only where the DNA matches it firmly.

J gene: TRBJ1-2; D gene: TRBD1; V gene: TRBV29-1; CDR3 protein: CSVADRAYGYTF; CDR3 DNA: TGCAGCGTCGCGGACAGGGCATATGGCTACACCTTC
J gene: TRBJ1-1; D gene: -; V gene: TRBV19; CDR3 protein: CASSIVNGNTEAFF; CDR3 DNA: TGTGCCAGTAGTATCGTCAACGGTAACACTGAAGCTTTCTTT
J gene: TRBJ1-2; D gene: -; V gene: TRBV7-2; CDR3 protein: CASSLPFGRDGYTF; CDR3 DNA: TGTGCCAGCAGCTTACCCTTCGGCAGGGATGGCTACACCTTC
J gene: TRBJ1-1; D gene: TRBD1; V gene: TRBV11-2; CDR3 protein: CASSLGTGSEAFF; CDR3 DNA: TGTGCCAGCAGCTTAGGGACAGGGTCCGAAGCTTTCTTT
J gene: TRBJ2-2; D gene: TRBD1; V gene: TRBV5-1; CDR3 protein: CASSIPDRDTGELFF; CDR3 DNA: TGCGCCAGCAGCATACCCGACAGGGACACCGGGGAGCTGTTTTTT
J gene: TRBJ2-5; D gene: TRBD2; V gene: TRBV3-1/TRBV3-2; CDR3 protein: CASSVWSGGAGTQYF; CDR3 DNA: TGTGCCAGCAGCGTATGGAGCGGGGGGGCGGGGACCCAGTACTTC
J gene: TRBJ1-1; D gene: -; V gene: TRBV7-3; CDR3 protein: CASSFRGNTEAFF; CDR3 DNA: TGTGCCAGCAGCTTTAGGGGGAACACTGAAGCTTTCTTT
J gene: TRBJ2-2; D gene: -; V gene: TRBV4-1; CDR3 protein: CASSRAHVGGELFF; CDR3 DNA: TGCGCCAGCAGCCGGGCCCACGTCGGCGGGGAGCTGTTTTTT
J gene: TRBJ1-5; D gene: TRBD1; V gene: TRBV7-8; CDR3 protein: CASSLAAGGASAQHF; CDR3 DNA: TGTGCCAGCAGCTTAGCCGCAGGGGGCGCTTCGGCCCAGCATTTT
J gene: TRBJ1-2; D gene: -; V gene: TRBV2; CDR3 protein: CASNQGTNYGYTF; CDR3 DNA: TGTGCCAGCAATCAGGGGACGAACTATGGCTACACCTTC
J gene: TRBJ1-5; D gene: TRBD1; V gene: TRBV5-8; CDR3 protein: CASSSGPGQTNQPQHF; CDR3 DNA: TGTGCCAGCAGCTCGGGCCCGGGACAGACCAATCAGCCCCAGCATTTT
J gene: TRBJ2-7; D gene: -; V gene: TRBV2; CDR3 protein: CASSEGGAYEQYF; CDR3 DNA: TGTGCCAGCAGTGAAGGGGGGGCCTACGAGCAGTACTTC
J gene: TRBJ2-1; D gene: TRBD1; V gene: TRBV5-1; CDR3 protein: CASSSVDRVGNEQFF; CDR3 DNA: TGCGCCAGCAGCTCGGTGGACAGGGTGGGTAATGAGCAGTTCTTC
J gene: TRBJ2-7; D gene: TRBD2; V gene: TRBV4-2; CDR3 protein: CASSQDSPSGTSSYEQYF; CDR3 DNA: TGTGCCAGCAGCCAAGATTCCCCTAGCGGGACGAGCTCCTACGAGCAGTACTTC
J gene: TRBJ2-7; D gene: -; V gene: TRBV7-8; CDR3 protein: CASSYDRITYEQYF; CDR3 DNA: TGTGCCAGCAGCTACGACAGGATTACCTACGAGCAGTACTTC
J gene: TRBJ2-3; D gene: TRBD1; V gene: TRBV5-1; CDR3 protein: CASSLTPGQLVAHTDTQYF; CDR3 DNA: TGCGCCAGCAGCTTGACCCCGGGACAGCTCGTCGCTCACACAGATACGCAGTATTTT
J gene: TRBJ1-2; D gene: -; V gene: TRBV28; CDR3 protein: CASSFTGTYGYTF; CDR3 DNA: TGTGCCAGCAGTTTCACTGGTACCTATGGCTACACCTTC
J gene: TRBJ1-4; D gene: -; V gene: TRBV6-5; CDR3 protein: CASTFGGAGEKLFF; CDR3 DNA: TGTGCCAGCACATTCGGCGGGGCGGGGGAAAAACTGTTTTTT
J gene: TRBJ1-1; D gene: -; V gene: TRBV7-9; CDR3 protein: CASSLAGGGPNTEAFF; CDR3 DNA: TGTGCCAGCAGCTTAGCTGGCGGGGGCCCGAACACTGAAGCTTTCTTT
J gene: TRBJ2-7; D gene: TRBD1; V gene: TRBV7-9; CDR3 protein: CASSFDRGFIHEQYF; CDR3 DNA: TGTGCCAGCAGCTTCGACAGGGGTTTCATACACGAGCAGTACTTC
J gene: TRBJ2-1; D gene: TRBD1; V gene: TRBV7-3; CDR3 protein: CASNVRGRMNEQFF; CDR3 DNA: TGTGCCAGCAACGTAAGGGGGCGCATGAATGAGCAGTTCTTC
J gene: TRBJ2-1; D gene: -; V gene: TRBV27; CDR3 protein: CASSSEAGAQGFNEQFF; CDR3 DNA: TGTGCCAGCAGTTCTGAGGCCGGGGCGCAGGGGTTCAATGAGCAGTTCTTC
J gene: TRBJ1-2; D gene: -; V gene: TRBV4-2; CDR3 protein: CASSQDTRNYGYTF; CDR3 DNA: TGTGCCAGCAGCCAAGATACCAGAAACTATGGCTACACCTTC
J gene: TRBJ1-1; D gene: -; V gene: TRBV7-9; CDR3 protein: CASSLNTNTEAFF; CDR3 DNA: TGTGCCAGCAGCTTAAACACGAACACTGAAGCTTTCTTT
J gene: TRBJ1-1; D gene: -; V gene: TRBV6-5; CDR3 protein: CASGGTLNTEAFF; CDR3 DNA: TGTGCCAGCGGAGGGACTTTGAACACTGAAGCTTTCTTT
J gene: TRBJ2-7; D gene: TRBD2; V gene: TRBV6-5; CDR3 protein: CASTLSGGSYEQYF; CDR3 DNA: TGTGCCAGCACCCTCTCGGGGGGATCCTACGAGCAGTACTTC
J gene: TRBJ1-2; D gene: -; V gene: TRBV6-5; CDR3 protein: CASTQAPDYGYTF; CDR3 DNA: TGTGCCAGCACTCAGGCCCCGGACTATGGCTACACCTTC
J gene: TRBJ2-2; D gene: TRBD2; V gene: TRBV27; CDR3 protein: CASTPKAPSGGYTGELFF; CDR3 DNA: TGTGCCAGCACCCCTAAGGCCCCTAGCGGGGGTTACACCGGGGAGCTGTTTTTT
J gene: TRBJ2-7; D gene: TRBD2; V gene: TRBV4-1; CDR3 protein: CASSHTSGAYEQYF; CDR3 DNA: TGCGCCAGCAGCCACACTAGCGGGGCCTACGAGCAGTACTTC